A selection of T cell receptor beta chains follows, all from one sample in a study of blood T cell repertoires in COVID-19. Assay used: immunoSEQ multiplex PCR; TCRdb lists only in-frame clones, some missing. This table holds just under 65,000 clones, more than 65% found once. Sample: peripheral blood. These receptors were taken from a human donor in a cohort sampled during active COVID-19. Both conserved end residues are part of each CDR3. Each record gives: J gene, V gene, clone size, D gene, CDR3 protein, CDR3 DNA. A D gene is named only where the DNA matches it firmly. A clone size is listed for some rows: how often the clone was seen (once, few, many), or a class if it is expanded.

>TRBJ1-6|TRBV7-8|-|TRBD1
CASSLEGARSSPLHF
TGTGCCAGCAGCTTAGAGGGGGCACGTAGTTCACCCCTCCACTTT
>TRBJ1-2|TRBV7-2|many|-
CASTGNQDGYTF
TGTGCCAGCACCGGGAACCAGGATGGCTACACCTTC
>TRBJ2-1|TRBV7-3|-|-
CASSHDSNNEQFF
TGTGCCAGCAGCCATGACTCCAACAATGAGCAGTTCTTC
>TRBJ2-3|TRBV5-5|-|-
CASSLATKARTDTQYF
TGTGCCAGCAGCTTGGCCACCAAAGCCCGCACAGATACGCAGTATTTT
>TRBJ2-7|TRBV3-1/TRBV3-2|-|-
CASSQDRCKTLTHYEQYF
TGTGCCAGCAGCCAAGACCGGTGTAAAACCCTTACCCACTACGAGCAGTACTTC
>TRBJ2-1|TRBV11-1|-|-
CASSLKTEQFF
TGTGCCAGCAGCCTAAAGACAGAGCAGTTCTTC
>TRBJ1-6|TRBV5-1|-|TRBD1
CASGLGQTNSPLHF
TGCGCCAGCGGTTTGGGACAGACGAATTCACCCCTCCACTTT
>TRBJ2-1|TRBV3-1/TRBV3-2|-|TRBD2
CASSQLAGRFNEQFF
TGTGCCAGCAGCCAATTAGCGGGTCGCTTCAATGAGCAGTTCTTC
>TRBJ2-5|TRBV5-1|-|-
CASSRSGKGETQYF
TGCGCCAGCAGCAGGTCGGGGAAAGGAGAGACCCAGTACTTC
>TRBJ2-3|TRBV9|-|-
CASSFRESTDTQYF
TGTGCCAGCAGCTTCCGGGAGAGCACAGATACGCAGTATTTT
>TRBJ2-1|TRBV5-5|-|-
CASSPSSLGNEQFF
TGTGCCAGCAGCCCCTCTAGCTTGGGGAATGAGCAGTTCTTC
>TRBJ1-4|TRBV7-2|-|-
CASSLTTGTTNEKLFF
TGTGCCAGCAGCTTAACGACGGGTACAACTAATGAAAAACTGTTTTTT
>TRBJ2-7|TRBV10-3|-|-
CAISDPGGASSRYEQYF
TGTGCCATCAGTGATCCTGGGGGGGCCTCCTCCCGGTACGAGCAGTACTTC
>TRBJ2-5|TRBV5-1|-|-
CASRRSGKETQYF
TGCGCCAGCAGGCGGTCGGGGAAAGAGACCCAGTACTTC
>TRBJ1-1|TRBV18|-|TRBD1
CASSPGGRGSSEAFF
TGTGCCAGCTCTCCCGGGGGCAGGGGGTCCTCTGAAGCTTTCTTT
>TRBJ1-5|TRBV27|-|TRBD1
CASRDTGGVQPQHF
TGTGCCAGCAGAGATACAGGGGGCGTTCAGCCCCAGCATTTT
>TRBJ2-5|TRBV7-8|-|TRBD2
CASNKRGGLETQYF
TGTGCCAGCAACAAGCGGGGGGGCCTCGAGACCCAGTACTTC
>TRBJ1-2|TRBV3-1/TRBV3-2|once|TRBD1
CASSQDIRRTGANYGYTF
TGTGCCAGCAGCCAAGATATTCGTAGGACAGGGGCCAACTATGGCTACACCTTC
>TRBJ1-5|TRBV15|-|TRBD1
CATSRAGGEGYSNQPQHF
TGTGCCACCAGCAGAGCAGGGGGCGAGGGGTATAGCAATCAGCCCCAGCATTTT
>TRBJ1-2|TRBV5-6|few|-
CATTRPKNGYTF
TGTGCCACTACCCGTCCGAAGAATGGCTACACCTTC
>TRBJ1-1|TRBV18|-|-
CASSPPRQGTEAFF
TGTGCCAGCTCACCACCGAGGCAGGGCACTGAAGCTTTCTTT
>TRBJ2-2|TRBV12-5|-|TRBD2
CASGLIRAGGNTGELFF
TGTGCTAGTGGTTTGATTCGTGCGGGGGGGAACACCGGGGAGCTGTTTTTT
>TRBJ1-5|TRBV6-5|-|-
CASRVRRGSQPQHF
TGTGCCAGCAGGGTCCGGAGGGGATCCCAGCCCCAGCATTTT
>TRBJ1-4|TRBV3-1/TRBV3-2|-|-
CASSQNQGQVNEKLFF
TGTGCCAGCAGCCAAAATCAGGGGCAGGTTAATGAAAAACTGTTTTTT
>TRBJ1-3|TRBV7-2|-|-
CASSLGISGNTIYF
TGTGCCAGCAGCTTAGGTATCTCTGGAAACACCATATATTTT
>TRBJ1-2|TRBV7-9|-|-
CASSAAARVDGYTF
TGTGCCAGCAGTGCAGCGGCCCGGGTGGATGGCTACACCTTC
>TRBJ2-5|TRBV19|-|TRBD2
CASSSLAGGRRETQYF
TGTGCCAGTAGTAGCCTAGCGGGGGGGCGTCGAGAGACCCAGTACTTC
>TRBJ1-1|TRBV25-1|few|-
CASSEGTKAFF
TGTGCCAGCAGTGAGGGGACAAAAGCTTTCTTT
>TRBJ1-1|TRBV19|-|-
CASSKLRQDTEAFF
TGTGCCAGTAGTAAACTCAGACAGGACACTGAAGCTTTCTTT
>TRBJ2-7|TRBV6-5|-|TRBD1
CASSRTGEAYEQYF
TGTGCCAGCAGTAGGACAGGGGAAGCCTACGAGCAGTACTTC
>TRBJ2-2|TRBV7-9|-|-
CASRPQGTGELFF
TGTGCCAGCAGACCCCAGGGCACCGGGGAGCTGTTTTTT
>TRBJ2-7|TRBV4-2|few|-
CASSQDHAQTYEQYF
TGTGCCAGCAGCCAAGATCATGCACAAACCTACGAGCAGTACTTC
>TRBJ2-7|TRBV12-3/TRBV12-4|-|-
CASSLAGTYEQYF
TGTGCCAGCAGTTTGGCAGGGACCTACGAGCAGTACTTC
>TRBJ1-3|TRBV30|few|-
CAWGGAGAGNTIYF
TGTGCCTGGGGTGGGGCAGGGGCTGGAAACACCATATATTTT
>TRBJ2-7|TRBV28|-|-
CASLPRGWGEQYF
TGTGCCAGTCTCCCCCGAGGGTGGGGCGAGCAGTACTTC
>TRBJ2-3|TRBV5-5|-|-
CASSRQAPSTDTQYF
TGTGCCAGCAGCCGACAAGCCCCTAGCACAGATACGCAGTATTTT
>TRBJ2-7|TRBV7-2|-|-
CASSLGVSSYEQYF
TGTGCCAGCAGCTTAGGCGTTTCGTCCTACGAGCAGTACTTC
>TRBJ1-1|TRBV19|-|-
CASSMSQGWVHTEAFF
TGTGCCAGTAGTATGTCGCAGGGATGGGTTCACACTGAAGCTTTCTTT
>TRBJ1-1|TRBV28|-|TRBD1
CASSLKGAGAFF
TGTGCCAGCAGTTTAAAGGGGGCCGGGGCTTTCTTT
>TRBJ1-5|TRBV6-1|-|-
CASSEGETGTKNQPQHF
TGTGCCAGCAGCGAAGGCGAAACCGGGACAAAAAATCAGCCCCAGCATTTT
>TRBJ2-5|TRBV5-4|-|-
CASSLRTQETQYF
TGTGCCAGCAGCTTGAGGACTCAAGAGACCCAGTACTTC
>TRBJ1-1|TRBV30|-|-
CAWRLGQATEAFF
TGTGCCTGGAGGCTGGGTCAGGCCACTGAAGCTTTCTTT
>TRBJ2-7|TRBV7-2|-|-
CASSHGLTGTYEQYF
TGTGCCAGCAGCCACGGGCTGACAGGTACCTACGAGCAGTACTTC